These T cell receptor beta chains were read from a single sample in a study of shared clonotypes between healthy human individuals. The repertoire was sequenced with immunoSEQ multiplex PCR; TCRdb's copy has only in-frame clones and lacks some. The sample has roughly 2,500,000 clones; under 95% are singletons. The source material was naive CD4+ T cells from PBMCs. All receptors come from a man between 18 and 29 years old in good health. Some clones in this sample may be carry-over from other donors' samples. CDR3s include the opening cysteine and the closing phenylalanine or tryptophan. Fields, in order: CDR3 protein, V gene, J gene.

CASSRTSGISGELFF,TRBV5-4,TRBJ2-2
CASSLTPRGRAEAFF,TRBV7-9,TRBJ1-1
CASVNKAKNIQYF,TRBV28,TRBJ2-4
CASSPRTQGVRNSPLHF,TRBV28,TRBJ1-6
CASSPSGLEETQYF,TRBV27,TRBJ2-5
CASSPLGRTETQYF,TRBV11-2,TRBJ2-5
CASSLRGTDTQYF,TRBV27,TRBJ2-3
CASSLLPGDIDTQYF,TRBV5-1,TRBJ2-3
CASSAEKGLRAFF,TRBV11-1,TRBJ1-1
CASSLGAGDGTDTQYF,TRBV5-1,TRBJ2-3
CASSQEGYLRDSSREQFF,TRBV4-3,TRBJ2-1
CASRKGQEYGYTF,TRBV28,TRBJ1-2
CASSLRTGRLTEKLFF,TRBV7-9,TRBJ1-4
CASSRQGGLNTEAFF,TRBV5-1,TRBJ1-1
CASSVGGGQGYGYTF,TRBV9,TRBJ1-2
CASSPFRTGNQPQHF,TRBV28,TRBJ1-5
CASRSLAGAFETQYF,TRBV2,TRBJ2-5
CASGVGPTSTDTQYF,TRBV7-3,TRBJ2-3
CASSFYGGDQPQHF,TRBV28,TRBJ1-5
CASSVGQGRNQPQHF,TRBV9,TRBJ1-5
CASSLGDTGTYEQYF,TRBV5-1,TRBJ2-7
CASSERQGSNQPQHF,TRBV2,TRBJ1-5
CASSQIAGGILFF,TRBV4-2,TRBJ2-2
CASSPGQVNSPLHF,TRBV18,TRBJ1-6
CASSSVPGQGRREKLFF,TRBV7-2,TRBJ1-4
CASSLAGLDTEAFF,TRBV28,TRBJ1-1
CASATDPNTEAFF,TRBV5-1,TRBJ1-1
CASSSTNRYYGYTF,TRBV5-6,TRBJ1-2
CASSDLTGDYGYTF,TRBV5-4,TRBJ1-2
CATRQGANPDTQYF,TRBV6-1,TRBJ2-3
CASSLGGSLAGELFF,TRBV5-1,TRBJ2-2
CASSSPALNTEAFF,TRBV27,TRBJ1-1
CASSPTSGDGEQYF,TRBV18,TRBJ2-7
CASGDLYTDTQYF,TRBV28,TRBJ2-3
CASSLAWGDTQYF,TRBV5-1,TRBJ2-3
CASSQGGTESNEQFF,TRBV4-1,TRBJ2-1
CASSQDRFERGGETQYF,TRBV4-1,TRBJ2-5
CASSFAGPETQYF,TRBV5-1,TRBJ2-5
CASQGTGVTYEQYF,TRBV28,TRBJ2-7
CASSRDRGRGTQYF,TRBV6-5,TRBJ2-5
CASSLEAGGYNEQFF,TRBV5-1,TRBJ2-1
CASRPGQGVIQPQHF,TRBV27,TRBJ1-5
CASKGTGSYEQYF,TRBV14,TRBJ2-7
CATSKRGDGYTF,TRBV15,TRBJ1-2
CASSYSTGATYEQYF,TRBV6-5,TRBJ2-7
CASSYEDNEKLFF,TRBV5-1,TRBJ1-4
CASRIAGGQYNEQFF,TRBV6-6,TRBJ2-1
CASSQVWRVSTDTQYF,TRBV7-9,TRBJ2-3
CAWSEGQANTGELFF,TRBV30,TRBJ2-2
CASSPSLAGQGRYTQYF,TRBV18,TRBJ2-3
CASRRASSGEQYF,TRBV27,TRBJ2-7
CASGLGGINYEQYF,TRBV6-1,TRBJ2-7
CASSPAGENTGELFF,TRBV28,TRBJ2-2
CASSSLRGADGYTF,TRBV27,TRBJ1-2